This T cell receptor beta chain was obtained from a study of cytomegalovirus exposure and HLA in healthy donors (dated by TCRdb to about 2017). For the study in its entirety: An earlier analysis of under 600 of the donors reported 250 to 350 Gb of sequence data and some 100 million unique TCR beta sequences from 150 million to 200 million T cells. Of the roughly 400 genotyped donors, 81% fell in the genetic ancestry cluster associated with self-reported Caucasian donors. The study used immunosequencing to profile the T cell repertoires of about 670 subjects and linked those repertoires to cytomegalovirus serostatus. A separate validation cohort of roughly 120 different subjects was used in addition to the approximately 700-subject first cohort. Every discovery cohort repertoire had been produced on one sequencing platform. High-throughput TCR immunosequencing, statistical association of individual TCRs with disease status, and machine learning were combined to predict cytomegalovirus infection status. HLA typing covered class I and class II loci at four-digit resolution. Rather than drawing on any new phenotypic data, the later analysis identified candidate immune exposures from TCR beta sequences and the way those sequences occurred across donors. The number of donors typed differed by locus, with roughly 620-630 for A, B, C, DRB1 and DQB1, around 520 for DQA1, nearly 610 for DPA1, and 450 to 480 for DPB1. Roughly 5 DR-DQ haplotypes were handled as single units for association and clustering, since linkage in the cohort was strong. Across 398 genotyped donors of the cohort, an average of about 240,000 unique TCR beta nucleotide sequences per donor were sequenced, and approximately 17% of those sequences were non-productive. Roughly 290 gigabases of sequencing data and 75 million to 85 million unique TCR sequences made up an early release that covered fewer than 650 HLA-typed donors. A later analysis re-examined previously published TCR beta repertoires from hundreds of donors and added high-resolution HLA genotyping to investigate patterns of TCR occurrence. The study was designed to test whether signatures of past pathogen exposure could be identified by cataloging public T cell receptors. An earlier analysis of 500 to 750 of the donors applied high-throughput TCR beta sequencing to assess whether each TCR beta V gene segment acted as functional or pseudogenic. Donor age, sex, ethnicity and CMV serostatus were compiled together with the repertoire data. A later genetic analysis took genome-wide SNP genotypes for about 65% of the 666 donors and used that subset as a discovery cohort. General conclusions and limits of the study: According to a later analysis, TCR association rates differed among HLA loci, with DRB1 alleles showing the most associated TCRs and HLA-C alleles showing the fewest. In a later analysis, most CMV-associated TCR beta chains were found to appear HLA-restricted, with HLA associations seemingly driven largely by CMV exposure. In both the original and validation cohorts, the classifier was reported to diagnose cytomegalovirus status with high specificity and sensitivity. The earlier analysis of some 560 of the donors excluded seventeen rarely observed V segments, including chromosome 9 orphons, because counts were too low. The presence/absence analyses assumed that sequencing depth was roughly uniform across donors, and that assumption may not be true. In an earlier analysis of some 550 of the donors, most TCR beta V segments were observed in productive rearrangements about 87% or about 30% of the time, broadly matching IMGT annotations. The authors suggested that the approach could potentially be generalized to other disease states and immunological phenotypes. An association between a missense DCLRE1C variant and V-gene and J-gene trimming of TCR beta chains was found in a later genetic analysis and replicated in an independent cohort. Because the 87-base-pair reads could not distinguish some IMGT-functional V segments, including TRBV6-2 and TRBV6-3, those segments were excluded. In this cohort, only TCR beta chains were sequenced, and detectable features were limited by the absence of alpha or paired-chain data. A cluster of highly shared sequence variants was judged likely to be a technical artifact of the sequencing pipeline. While some public TCRs were present in many individuals, most TCR sequences turned up only very rarely across donors. In a later analysis, HLA-associated TCR beta chains showed more clonal expansion and lower generation probabilities than non-associated chains that were equally common. For the cohort, immune exposure information was limited to CMV serostatus. A later genetic analysis reported fewer N-insertions in productive TCRs among donors in an Asian-associated ancestry cluster than the roughly 620-donor mean. According to a later analysis, parvovirus B19, influenza, CMV and Epstein-Barr virus appeared linked to several top co-occurrence clusters. Specific HLA alleles were associated with some 15,000 TCR beta sequences at a false discovery rate of 0.05 in a later analysis. Linkage disequilibrium might explain the correlated functional status among segregating V segments, but an unknown experimental factor could not be excluded. A few of the identified cytomegalovirus-associated TCR beta chains were confirmed in vitro to be specific for cytomegalovirus antigens. Strong co-occurrence of HLA alleles, especially DR and DQ, made assigning TCR associations to individual alleles difficult. A further reported finding was that TCR beta sequences accurately predicted the HLA-A and HLA-B alleles for most subjects in the first cohort. The study gave a list of about 170 TCR beta chains associated with cytomegalovirus. Because HLA typing was unavailable for some donors at each locus, only the typed subset was used in association tests.

Details on this clone: This clone's antigen is unknown. The sample holds no much larger clone one base away, and base qualities are not on file.

Trimming accounts for 4 bases at V and 5 bases at J, while the number of junction bases matched to no gene is 11. The CDR3 covers 15 residues, taking in both the cysteine and the phenylalanine. Only CDR3 DNA remains: 45 bases, in frame from the first base. Looking up the germline V gene yields CDR1 SGHRS and CDR2 YFSETQ. Libraries came from the immunoSEQ multiplex PCR assay. For the multiplex PCR, a mixture combining 60 forward primers for TCR Vbeta segments and 13 reverse primers for TCR Jbeta segments was used. The CDR3 region of rearranged TCR beta genes was amplified from genomic DNA with a multiplex PCR assay. On the Illumina HiSeq System, the amplified TCR beta libraries were sequenced as 87-base-pair reads. The study's own analysis went as follows. A later analysis counted approximately 76 million unique TCR beta chains across the 670 or so repertoires, and approximately 11 million of these chains were shared by at least two donors. Raw reads were error-corrected and collapsed into unique sequences by a nearest-neighbor algorithm in which closely related sequences were merged to remove PCR and sequencing errors. CDR3 sequences were aligned to IMGT reference sequences to assign V, D and J gene segments. For a sequence to be retained, a match of at least six nucleotides was required to both a V gene segment and a J gene segment. Rearrangements were called productive when the CDR3 lacked stop codons and stayed in frame with V and J; all others were non-productive. Following IMGT convention, CDR3 was defined as the stretch from the second conserved V-encoded cysteine up to the conserved J-encoded phenylalanine. The earlier analysis of 500 to 650 of the donors excluded any sequence lacking an unambiguous match to a single V gene segment. In an earlier analysis of several hundred of the donors, V segments were called functional above 56.7% productive rearrangements and were called segregating when the between-donor standard deviation exceeded 5%. A statistical classification framework was built for diagnosing cytomegalovirus status from the catalog of TCR beta chain sequences. In a later analysis, V and J genes were assigned by comparing TCR nucleotide sequences against IMGT/GENE-DB human TR gene sequences. Using the TCRdist pipeline, a later analysis assigned CDR3 sequences along with most-parsimonious VDJ recombination scenarios. In a later analysis, each TCR beta chain was defined by its CDR3 amino acid sequence together with its V-gene family, and reads lacking a unique V-gene family were excluded. A later analysis removed 592 highly shared, low-generation-probability nucleotide sequences to deal with suspected cross-contamination and a sequencing artifact. In a later analysis, a clonal expansion index for each public chain was calculated from normalized within-repertoire ranks of inferred template counts. In a later analysis, generation probabilities were computed with a VDJ recombination model fitted to out-of-frame rearrangements, and the resulting probabilities were checked against IGoR. Hypergeometric tests were used in a later analysis to score TCR-TCR, TCR-HLA and TCR-CMV co-occurrence, with a repertoire-size bias correction applied to the TCR pairs. False discovery rates were estimated in a later analysis by permuting HLA or CMV assignments 20 times. In a later analysis, co-occurring TCRs were grouped using DBSCAN, with TCRdist sequence similarity added in when clustering inside HLA-allele-positive subsets. Co-occurrence clustering excluded repertoires with fewer than 30,000 or more than 120,000 public chains, plus five with anomalous nucleotide sharing. TCRdb retrieved this table from immuneACCESS and kept in-frame rearrangements only. Not all clones are present; in checked studies, unresolved V genes account for under half, and no reason is known for the remainder. V, J and clone size reflect that table, while D and trimming were determined from the DNA. For this sample the table gives about 130,000 clones, of which about 69% were detected only once. In total, the top ten clones hold approximately 3.1% of the sample.

In total, 666 healthy bone marrow donors made up the cohort. All cohort members were sampled while nominally healthy, although unrecorded immune exposures were likely present. The donor was CMV seronegative and belonged to the group of under 400 seronegative cohort members. Every donor gave a peripheral blood sample, and the peripheral blood mononuclear cells from that sample were used for TCR beta sequencing. Genomic DNA extraction from the blood cell samples was performed with the Qiagen DNeasy Blood Extraction Kit. The material sequenced was PBMCs. The sequence came from a man younger than 40 in good health and CMV-seronegative. The rearranged segments are TRBV5-1 and TRBJ1-2; a stretch of 7 junction bases matches TRBD1. The DNA is as follows: TGCGCCAGCAGCCCCGTGGGGGACAGCGAGTATGGCTACACCTTC. This encodes CASSPVGDSEYGYTF.